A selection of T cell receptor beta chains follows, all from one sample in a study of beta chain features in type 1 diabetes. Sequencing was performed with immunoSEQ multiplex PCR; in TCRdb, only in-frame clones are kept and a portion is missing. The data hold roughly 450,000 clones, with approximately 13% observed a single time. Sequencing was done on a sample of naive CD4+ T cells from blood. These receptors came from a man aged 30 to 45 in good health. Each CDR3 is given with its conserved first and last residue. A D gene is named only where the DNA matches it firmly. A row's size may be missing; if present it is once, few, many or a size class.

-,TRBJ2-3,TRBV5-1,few,CASSLDRADTDTQYF,TGCGCCAGCAGCTTGGACAGGGCTGACACAGATACGCAGTATTTT
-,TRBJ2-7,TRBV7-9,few,CASSLGTASGDEQYF,TGTGCCAGCAGCTTAGGGACTGCCAGTGGAGACGAGCAGTACTTC
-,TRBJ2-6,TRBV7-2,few,CASSLTSGANVLTF,TGTGCCAGCAGCTTGACCTCTGGGGCCAACGTCCTGACTTTC
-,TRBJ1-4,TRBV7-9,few,CASSLELGEKLFF,TGTGCCAGCAGCTTAGAGTTGGGGGAAAAACTGTTTTTT
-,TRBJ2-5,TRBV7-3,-,CASSLGERETQYF,TGTGCCAGCAGCTTAGGGGAGCGAGAGACCCAGTACTTC
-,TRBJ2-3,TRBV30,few,CAWSVLLDTQYF,TGTGCCTGGAGTGTACTATTGGATACGCAGTATTTT
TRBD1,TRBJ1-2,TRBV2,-,CASRGQGLIYGYTF,TGTGCCAGCAGAGGACAGGGGTTGATCTATGGCTACACCTTC
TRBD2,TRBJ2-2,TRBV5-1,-,CASSLRTSGQGPGELFF,TGCGCCAGCAGCCTTAGGACTAGCGGGCAAGGCCCCGGGGAGCTGTTTTTT
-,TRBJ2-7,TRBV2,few,CASRLNRDGNEQYF,TGTGCCAGCAGGCTGAACAGGGATGGCAACGAGCAGTACTTC
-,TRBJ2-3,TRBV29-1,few,CSVPDSPSTDTQYF,TGCAGCGTTCCGGACAGTCCTAGCACAGATACGCAGTATTTT
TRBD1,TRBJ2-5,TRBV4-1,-,CASSQTGKETQYF,TGCGCCAGCAGCCAGACAGGGAAAGAGACCCAGTACTTC